These 20 T cell receptor beta chains originate from one sample sequenced in a study of glioma-infiltrating T cells after dendritic cell vaccination. The time point was: after dendritic cell vaccination, including at tumor progression/relapse. Produced via immunoSEQ multiplex PCR; TCRdb's table is partial and in-frame only. The sample lists about 63,000 clones; about 85% were seen once. The sample was blood, taken after dendritic cell vaccination. The receptor source for this set is a human donor with glioblastoma.

The V and J genes are TRBV30 and TRBJ2-5, with 10 bases fitting TRBD2. Germline CDR1 and CDR2: GTSNPN and SVGIG (reference sequence). V lost 3 bases, J lost 0 bases, and 7 bases stayed unmatched. This CDR3 region has 16 residues. The CDR3 region has the DNA TGTGCCTGGAGGAGCTATAGCGGGGGGTACCAAGAGACCCAGTACTTC. Translated, it gives CAWRSYSGGYQETQYF.

The chain recombines TRBV15 with TRBJ2-1, with TRBD2 identical over 15 bases. The CDR3 is 18 residues long. CDR1 LNHNV and CDR2 YYDKDF come from the germline V gene (reference sequence). J gave up 4 bases and V 5 bases, and 9 bases lay outside the gene matches. The CDR3 DNA sequence: TGTGCCACCAGCGGATGGACTAGCGGGGGGGCTAGGTACAATGAGCAGTTCTTC. Protein: CATSGWTSGGARYNEQFF.

The chain is built from TRBV11-1 and TRBJ1-6, with TRBD1 matching over 7 bases. V shed 6 bases, J shed 11 bases, and the junction held 13 bases outside the gene matches. Germline V lookup: CDR1 SGHAT, CDR2 FQDESV (reference sequence). The CDR3 consists of 15 residues. The CDR3 reads CASSPRQGLGPPLHF. The CDR3 nucleotides read TGTGCCAGCAGTCCCCGACAGGGCCTTGGGCCACCCCTCCACTTT. Combining the CDR3 with reference TRBV11-1 and TRBJ1-6 gives the whole variable domain EAEVAQSPRYKITEKSQAVAFWCDPISGHATLYWYRQILGQGPELLVQFQDESVVDDSQLPKDRFSAERLKGVDSTLKIQPAELGDSAMYLCASSPRQGLGPPLHFGNGTRLTVT.

This clone was detected only a few times. CDR3 DNA sequence: TGTGCCAGCAGCGTTGGAGGTCTAAGAGGGCAGCCCCAGCATTTT. Residues: CASSVGGLRGQPQHF. The chain carries TRBV9 and TRBJ1-5; no reliable D call. V lost 2 bases, J lost 7 bases, and 16 bases lay in between. The CDR3 length is 15 residues. CDR1 SGDLS and CDR2 YYNGEE come from the germline V gene.

This CDR3 is CASSPRAANTGELFF. As DNA, the CDR3 is TGTGCCAGCAGCCCCAGGGCCGCGAACACCGGGGAGCTGTTTTTT. The chain links TRBV5-4 to TRBJ2-2, with D possibly being TRBD1 (5 bases). The V and J ends lost 4 bases and 0 bases respectively, with 10 bases between them. From germline, CDR1 is SGHNT and CDR2 YYREEE (reference sequence). This CDR3 region has 15 residues.

The chain uses TRBV25-1 and TRBJ1-1; D might be TRBD1 (5 bases). V dropped 5 bases and J dropped 3 bases, with 16 bases sitting between them. Germline V gene lookup returns CDR1 MGHDK and CDR2 SYGVNS. CDR3 length: 15 residues. The CDR3 DNA follows: TGTGCCAGCAGTTCCCCCCGGGGGGGAGACACTGAAGCTTTCTTT. Translating it yields CASSSPRGGDTEAFF.

V and J are TRBV30 and TRBJ2-3, with 9 bases matching TRBD2. Looked up from germline, CDR1 is GTSNPN and CDR2 is SVGIG (reference sequence). V gave up 7 bases and J gave up 7 bases; unmatched junction bases: 24. CDR3 length: 18 residues. CDR3 protein: CASSFIAGAGQLLYTQYF. The CDR3 bases are TGTGCCTCCAGTTTCATAGCGGGGGCCGGGCAACTTCTTTATACGCAGTATTTT.

This rearrangement joins TRBV10-2 to TRBJ2-1; possible D gene TRBD2, 7 bases. CDR1 WSHSY and CDR2 SAAADI come from the germline V gene. The CDR3 runs to 15 residues. V was clipped by 2 bases and J by 3 bases, with 11 bases between them. CDR3 amino acids: CASSEGGAGYNEQFF. The CDR3 region has the DNA TGCGCCAGCAGTGAGGGGGGGGCCGGCTACAATGAGCAGTTCTTC.

This clone was observed a single time. CDR3 DNA sequence: TGTGCCAGTAGTATTGGTCAGGGCAGGGGCTACGAGCAGTACTTC. Translated, it gives CASSIGQGRGYEQYF. This chain connects TRBV19 to TRBJ2-7, with D maybe TRBD1 (6 bases). Germline V lookup: CDR1 LNHDA, CDR2 SQIVND (reference sequence). V was cut by 3 bases and J by 3 bases, with 15 bases left in between. The CDR3 runs 15 residues.

The rearrangement joins TRBV30 to TRBJ2-7, with TRBD2 identical over 10 bases. Per germline, CDR1 GTSNPN and CDR2 SVGIG (reference sequence). The CDR3 consists of 15 residues. V shed 3 bases, J shed 3 bases, and the junction held 8 bases outside the gene matches. DNA for the CDR3: TGTGCCTGGAGCCCCCCAGCGGGGGGGCGCTACGAGCAGTACTTC. Protein product: CAWSPPAGGRYEQYF.

CDR3: CASSLVGSGTAYNEQFF. CDR3 coding DNA: TGTGCCAGCAGCTTAGTGGGCAGCGGGACGGCCTACAATGAGCAGTTCTTC. J is TRBJ2-1 and V is TRBV7-9; 7 bases map to TRBD2. CDR3 size: 17 residues. Germline lookup yields CDR1 SEHNR and CDR2 FQNEAQ (reference sequence). Trimming took 1 base from V and 2 from J; bases not matched to a gene: 8.

The rearrangement uses TRBV7-2 and TRBJ2-3, with 7 bases fitting TRBD1. The CDR3 loop spans 13 amino acids. Germline loops: CDR1 SGHTA, CDR2 FQGNSA. V dropped 5 bases and J dropped 4; count of bases not matched to a gene: 3. CDR3 protein: CASSRQGADTQYF. In nucleotides, the CDR3 is TGTGCCAGCAGCCGCCAGGGGGCAGATACGCAGTATTTT.

This clone was observed a handful of times. The chain is built from TRBV14 and TRBJ2-7, with 9 bases matching TRBD1. V dropped 5 bases and J dropped 4; count of bases not matched to a gene: 6. CDR1 SGHDN and CDR2 FVKESK come from the germline V gene. The CDR3 sequence is 14 residues long. The chain's CDR3 is CASSYGTGKYEQYF. As DNA, the CDR3 is TGTGCCAGCAGCTACGGGACAGGGAAATACGAGCAGTACTTC.

This sequence joins TRBV9 and TRBJ2-3; D possibly corresponds to TRBD2 (5 bases). Trimming left V 0 bases short and J 8 bases short, with 16 bases between. The germline CDR1 and CDR2 sequences are SGDLS and YYNGEE. The CDR3 has 15 amino acids. The CDR3 loop reads CASSVEEGSLTTQYF. DNA for the CDR3: TGTGCCAGCAGCGTAGAAGAGGGTTCATTAACTACGCAGTATTTT.

Ten or more counts support this clone. V and J are TRBV27 and TRBJ2-7; D may be TRBD2 (5 bases). The V end was cut by 4 bases, the J end by 6 bases, with 19 bases between. CDR1 is MNHEY, CDR2 SMNVEV, per germline (reference sequence). There are 15 residues in the CDR3. CDR3 nucleotides: TGTGCCAGCAGTTACTCAGCTGGGAGAAGATTCGAGCAGTACTTC. Its translation is CASSYSAGRRFEQYF.

The rearrangement joins TRBV6-1 to TRBJ2-5; 7 bases align to TRBD2. The DNA end is more similar to TRBJ2-7, so the J call may be wrong. The CDR3 is made up of 14 amino acids. The V gene's germline CDR1 is MNHNS and CDR2 SASEGT. The CDR3 loop reads CASSEAWGGYEQYF. For the CDR3, the DNA is TGTGCCAGCAGTGAAGCGTGGGGGGGGTACGAGCAGTACTTC.

The V and J genes are TRBV27 and TRBJ2-5; D is unresolved. This CDR3 is built from 13 residues. V was pared by 5 bases and J by 2 bases, with 9 bases between. Germline V lookup: CDR1 MNHEY, CDR2 SMNVEV (reference sequence). CDR3 sequence (DNA): TGTGCCAGCAGTGCTAAGTGGCAAGAGACCCAGTACTTC. Translation: CASSAKWQETQYF.

This clone was picked up a small number of times. The chain uses TRBV7-3 and TRBJ1-1; D remains unclear. Trimming shortened V by 2 bases and J by 5 bases, and 12 bases separated the two germline ends. This CDR3 comprises 14 residues. Germline loops: CDR1 SGHTA, CDR2 FQGTGA. CDR3 coding DNA: TGTGCCAGCAGCTTAGGGAGTTTAGGGACTGAAGCTTTCTTT. Translation: CASSLGSLGTEAFF.

The rearrangement links TRBV7-2 to TRBJ2-7, with D possibly being TRBD1 (6 bases). The CDR3 is made up of 13 amino acids. The germline V and J ends were trimmed by 5 bases and 3 bases, with 11 bases remaining between them. CDR1 SGHTA and CDR2 FQGNSA come from the germline V gene. The CDR3, as DNA: TGTGCCAGCAGCGGCGGACAGCTCTACGAGCAGTACTTC. It encodes CASSGGQLYEQYF.

The chain uses TRBV7-2 and TRBJ2-5; 14 bases are a match to TRBD2. Germline assignment: CDR1 SGHTA and CDR2 FQGNSA. V shed 5 bases and J 7 bases; nucleotides not matched to a gene: 9. This CDR3 contains 16 residues. CDR3 nucleotides: TGTGCCAGCAGCACCGGGACTAGCGGGGGCCCCCGGACCCAGTACTTC. The encoded protein is CASSTGTSGGPRTQYF.